The clone carrying this TCR beta chain occurred a few times. The antigen remains unidentified. Germline-derived CDR1 and CDR2 are SGHKS and YYEKEE (reference sequence). With V trimmed by 3 bases and J by 1 base, 7 bases remained unmatched. This CDR3 has 16 residues. The data belong to a study of T cell responses to AZD1222 COVID-19 vaccine. General study findings and limits: Distributed over spike, vaccine-associated CD4 TCRs predominated at 160-218 and 743-854. Only a handful of AZD1222 recipients, more than 5 in all, had baseline seropositivity.

TCRdb's copy holds only in-frame clones and misses some; the assay was immunoSEQ multiplex PCR. The sample holds roughly 91,000 clones, 70% to 90% seen once. This sequence was found in an adult in good health. This chain links TRBV5-5 with TRBJ2-3; 8 nucleotides agree with TRBD2. The sequencing here drew on peripheral blood, taken on day 0 of AZD1222 vaccination. For the CDR3, the DNA is TGTGCCAGCAGCTCACCAAGCGGGAGTCGCACAGATACGCAGTATTTT. This gives the protein CASSSPSGSRTDTQYF. Based on the CDR3 plus reference TRBV5-5 and TRBJ2-3, the full variable domain is DAGVTQSPTHLIKTRGQQVTLRCSPISGHKSVSWYQQVLGQGPQFIFQYYEKEERGRGNFPDRFSARQFPNYSSELNVNALLLGDSALYLCASSSPSGSRTDTQYFGPGTRLTVL.